This TCR beta chain was recorded in a study of blood T cells in healthy people across ages. Study details: Researchers report that template switching captured about one barcoded beta molecule per two T cells. Whole-study results and caveats: The long-lived group displayed more naive CD4+ cells, plus higher diversity, than the aged donors did.

Regarding this clonotype: Its specificity is unknown.

This CDR3 contains 20 residues. Trimming at V came to 1 base and at J to 0 bases, leaving 16 bases not matched to a gene. The germline V gene encodes CDR1 SEHNR and CDR2 FQNEAQ (reference sequence). Through a sample-barcoded 5' primer and a J-beta primer mix, a second PCR was run for roughly 7 to 11 cycles. TCRdb recomputed calls from the 5' RACE reads with MiXCR, one row per CDR3 protein. The data show some 880,000 distinct CDR3 sequences, with about 34% seen just once and over 10% held by the top ten. The chain uses TRBV7-9 and TRBJ2-3; 7 bases agree with TRBD1. The sequencing input was blood. This clonotype was obtained from a young man in good health. The chain's CDR3 is CASSLVPTPKRGPSTDTQYF. CDR3 nucleotides: TGTGCCAGCAGCTTAGTTCCGACCCCGAAAAGGGGGCCTAGCACAGATACGCAGTATTTT.